Presented here are 13 T cell receptor beta chains from one specimen sequenced in a study of shared clonotypes between healthy human individuals. TCRdb's copy holds only in-frame clones and misses some; the assay was immunoSEQ multiplex PCR. This table holds around 2.3 million clones, around 95% found once. Source material: naive CD4+ T cells sorted from blood. Subset noted: CD45RA+ positively selected. These receptor sequences come from a man younger than 35 in good health.

The chain combines TRBV7-9 with TRBJ1-5, with D tentatively TRBD1 (5 bases). Trimming took off 5 bases at V and 3 bases at J, with 11 bases between the two ends. This CDR3 is built from 14 residues. CDR1 and CDR2 from the germline V gene are SEHNR and FQNEAQ (reference sequence). The CDR3 DNA sequence: TGTGCCAGCAGCCCCGGGGGGATCAATCAGCCCCAGCATTTT. It translates to CASSPGGINQPQHF.

J is TRBJ1-2 and V is TRBV5-5; 7 bases agree with TRBD1. The CDR3 extends over 16 amino acids. The germline gives CDR1 SGHKS, CDR2 YYEKEE (reference sequence). V shed 3 bases, J shed 4 bases, and the junction held 12 bases outside the gene matches. The CDR3 protein is CASSSRSTTGIYGYTF. The CDR3 nucleotides read TGTGCCAGCAGCTCCCGAAGCACGACAGGGATCTATGGCTACACCTTC.

The chain joins TRBV6-6 to TRBJ1-6; unclear D gene. Trimming shortened V by 4 bases and J by 5 bases, and 9 bases separated the two germline ends. The CDR3 is made up of 14 amino acids. Germline CDR1 MNHNY, CDR2 SVGAGI (reference sequence). The CDR3 loop is CASSSRFDNSPLHF. The CDR3 DNA reads TGTGCCAGCAGTTCGAGGTTTGATAATTCACCCCTCCACTTT.

This rearrangement joins TRBV18 to TRBJ1-4; no reliable D call. In germline, CDR1 is KGHSH, CDR2 LQKENI. The germline V and J ends were trimmed by 2 bases and 3 bases, with 13 bases remaining between them. This CDR3 spans 16 amino acids. CDR3 in DNA: TGTGCCAGCTCACCAATTGCGGGATCGGCTAATGAAAAACTGTTTTTT. Its translation is CASSPIAGSANEKLFF.

As to this clone: The same CDR3 is also encoded by other DNA sequences in this sample. The chain links TRBV2 to TRBJ2-5; TRBD1 matches 9 bases. Germline CDR1 is SNHLY and CDR2 is FYNNEI. The junction had 4 bases not matched to a gene; V was cut back by 6 bases and J by 2 bases. The CDR3 extends over 14 amino acids. The CDR3, as DNA: TGTGCCAGCAGCCGGGACAGGGCACAAGAGACCCAGTACTTC. Translating gives CASSRDRAQETQYF.

CDR3 region: CASSRAGWYEQYF. The CDR3 nucleotides are TGTGCCAGCAGTAGGGCAGGGTGGTACGAGCAGTACTTC. The chain is built from TRBV2 and TRBJ2-7; tentatively, D is TRBD1 (5 bases). From germline, CDR1 is SNHLY and CDR2 FYNNEI. The CDR3 loop spans 13 amino acids. V shed 5 bases and J shed 4 bases, with 12 bases lying between them.

The chain has TRBV19 and TRBJ1-1; D unclear. Between the trimmed V and J ends, which lost 5 bases and 1 base, there was a span of 11 bases. The CDR3 covers 14 residues. CDR1 LNHDA and CDR2 SQIVND come from the germline V gene (reference sequence). As DNA, the CDR3 is TGTGCCAGTAGTCCTTGGCGGCAGAACACTGAAGCTTTCTTT. Amino acids: CASSPWRQNTEAFF.

The V and J genes are TRBV29-1 and TRBJ1-1, with a weak D call TRBD1 (5 bases). Germline loops: CDR1 SQVTM, CDR2 ANQGSEA. V was shortened by 6 bases and J by 7 bases, with 12 bases between the two germline ends. CDR3 size: 11 residues. Written as DNA, the CDR3 is TGCAGCGTCCTACCAGGGTTTGAAGCTTTCTTT. Amino acids: CSVLPGFEAFF.

The chain joins TRBV6-1 to TRBJ2-7; 8 bases are a match to TRBD1. Trimming at V came to 6 bases and at J to 2 bases, leaving 9 bases not matched to a gene. The CDR3 length is 15 residues. Germline V gene sequence: CDR1 MNHNS, CDR2 SASEGT. Here the CDR3 DNA reads TGTGCCAGCAGGAACTCCGGGACAGGAACCTACGAGCAGTACTTC. Translation gives CASRNSGTGTYEQYF.

The chain couples TRBV10-2 to TRBJ2-3, with D perhaps matching TRBD1 or TRBD2 (7 bases each). Trimming cost V 7 bases and J 5 bases, with 25 bases left between them. The CDR3 is made up of 17 amino acids. The germline CDR1 and CDR2 sequences are WSHSY and SAAADI. CDR3 residues: CASKMSGGGPWGDTQYF. In DNA form, the CDR3 reads TGCGCCAGCAAGATGTCAGGGGGAGGGCCTTGGGGAGATACGCAGTATTTT.

This chain joins TRBV5-1 and TRBJ2-5; possible D gene TRBD1, 6 bases. V was pared by 4 bases and J by 0 bases, with 19 bases between. The V gene's germline CDR1 is SGHRS and CDR2 YFSETQ. The CDR3 has 17 residues. CDR3 sequence: CASSGNRGGTNQETQYF. CDR3 coding DNA: TGCGCCAGCAGCGGCAACCGAGGGGGTACGAACCAAGAGACCCAGTACTTC.

Note on this clone: A read error may account for a junction end that differs from germline. The chain joins TRBV11-2 to TRBJ2-7; D might be TRBD2 (5 bases). Germline V lookup: CDR1 SGHAT, CDR2 FQNNGV. The CDR3 has 13 amino acids. The CDR3 sequence is CASSLGVDRAEDF. As DNA, the CDR3 is TGTGCCAGCAGCTTAGGAGTTGATAGGGCGGAGGACTTC.

The rearrangement links TRBV5-4 to TRBJ2-2; a possible D gene is TRBD2 (6 bases). This CDR3 is 14 amino acids long. The germline V and J ends were trimmed by 3 bases and 8 bases, with 14 bases remaining between them. The germline gives CDR1 SGHNT, CDR2 YYREEE (reference sequence). This CDR3 reads CASSSLTGVGELFF. The CDR3 DNA sequence: TGTGCCAGCAGCTCCCTAACGGGAGTGGGGGAGCTGTTTTTT.